One and the same sample provided the 18 T cell receptor beta chains below, sequenced in a study of lymphopenia after photon versus proton radiotherapy. Sequencing was performed with immunoSEQ multiplex PCR; in TCRdb, only in-frame clones are kept and a portion is missing. This sample has about 19,000 clones, with about 89% found just once. The sample in question was peripheral blood, obtained from a patient treated with photon-based radiotherapy. Receptor source: a man aged 55 to 70 with pancreatic cancer.

This chain links TRBV6-1 with TRBJ1-5, with D unresolved. The germline CDR1 and CDR2 sequences are MNHNS and SASEGT. Trimming took off 4 bases at V and 5 bases at J, with 15 bases between the two ends. The CDR3 is 15 residues long. CDR3 sequence: CASSVQRVGDQPQHF. CDR3 in DNA: TGTGCCAGCAGTGTCCAGAGGGTGGGAGATCAGCCCCAGCATTTT.

The rearrangement joins TRBV7-8 to TRBJ1-5; possible D gene TRBD1, 5 bases. Germline CDR1 and CDR2: SGHVS and FQNEAQ. CDR3 length: 14 amino acids. Trimming stripped 6 bases from V and 4 bases from J, with 13 bases between. CDR3 protein: CASRSGAGNQPQHF. The CDR3 nucleotides are TGTGCCAGCAGATCCGGGGCAGGTAATCAGCCCCAGCATTTT.

In this sample, this clone turned up a few times. V and J are TRBV7-9 and TRBJ1-6, with D hard to call. This CDR3 is built from 12 residues. CDR1 and CDR2 (germline): SEHNR, FQNEAQ (reference sequence). V dropped 5 bases and J dropped 9 bases, with 8 bases sitting between them. Written as DNA, the CDR3 is TGTGCCAGCAGCCCTAGTCCTTCACCCCTCCACTTT. Its translation: CASSPSPSPLHF.

The chain combines TRBV19 with TRBJ1-2; D is unresolved. Germline V gene data show CDR1 as LNHDA and CDR2 as SQIVND (reference sequence). The ends were cut back, 3 bases at V and 5 bases at J, with 13 bases in the middle. The CDR3 is made up of 14 amino acids. CDR3 loop: CASSIAGNLYGYTF. CDR3 bases: TGTGCCAGTAGTATTGCGGGAAATTTATATGGCTACACCTTC.

The rearrangement uses TRBV11-3 and TRBJ1-1; D gene uncertain. CDR1 SGHNT and CDR2 YENEEA come from the germline V gene. The CDR3 loop spans 13 amino acids. V lost 0 bases and J lost 4, with 6 bases in between. The CDR3 reads CASSLDPRTEAFF. In DNA, the CDR3 is TGTGCCAGCAGCTTAGATCCCCGCACTGAAGCTTTCTTT.

This chain links TRBV9 with TRBJ1-4; D is undetermined. The CDR3 is 11 amino acids. CDR1 and CDR2 from the germline V gene are SGDLS and YYNGEE. With 7 bases removed from V and 8 bases from J, the gap between germline ends came to 9 bases. The CDR3 protein is CASFWNEKLFF. CDR3 bases: TGTGCCAGCTTTTGGAACGAAAAACTGTTTTTT.

The CDR3, as DNA: TGTGCCAGCAGCGAAGGGGGCTGGGACACTGAAGCTTTCTTT. This codes for CASSEGGWDTEAFF. V gene TRBV9 combines with J gene TRBJ1-1; 7 nucleotides agree with TRBD1. Germline V CDR1 and CDR2: SGDLS, YYNGEE. J gave up 3 bases and V 3 bases, and 5 bases lay outside the gene matches. CDR3 size: 14 residues. The full variable domain, rest sourced from reference TRBV9 and TRBJ1-1, is DSGVTQTPKHLITATGQRVTLRCSPRSGDLSVYWYQQSLDQGLQFLIQYYNGEERAKGNILERFSAQQFPDLHSELNLSSLELGDSALYFCASSEGGWDTEAFFGQGTRLTVV.

The chain carries TRBV30 and TRBJ1-2, with TRBD1 as a possible D gene (5 bases). V shed 4 bases and J shed 2 bases, with 20 bases lying between them. Germline loops: CDR1 GTSNPN, CDR2 SVGIG (reference sequence). The CDR3 length is 16 residues. CDR3 loop: CAWTWGGKPRNYGYTF. The CDR3 bases are TGTGCCTGGACCTGGGGGGGGAAACCCCGAAACTATGGCTACACCTTC.

J is TRBJ1-6 and V is TRBV30; tentative D call: TRBD1 (6 bases). V was pared by 1 base and J by 7 bases, with 8 bases between. The germline V gene encodes CDR1 GTSNPN and CDR2 SVGIG (reference sequence). This CDR3 has 13 amino acids. CDR3 nucleotide sequence: TGTGCCTGGAGTGGGCAGGGGAATTCACCCCTCCACTTT. Encoded protein: CAWSGQGNSPLHF.

This clone was observed once. The J gene is TRBJ1-3, the V gene TRBV6-6; maybe TRBD1 (5 bases). The CDR3 is made up of 15 amino acids. Germline-derived CDR1 and CDR2 are MNHNY and SVGAGI (reference sequence). Trimming pared 5 bases from V and 4 bases from J, leaving 15 bases between. The CDR3 spells CASSRGTAGGNTIYF. CDR3 coding DNA: TGTGCCAGCAGTCGAGGGACGGCGGGGGGAAACACCATATATTTT.

This clone was counted a single time. V usage is TRBV19 and J usage is TRBJ1-1; no definite D call. In germline, CDR1 is LNHDA, CDR2 SQIVND (reference sequence). This CDR3 is built from 14 residues. With 4 bases removed from V and 7 bases from J, the gap between germline ends came to 16 bases. CDR3: CASSTRQRTGEAFF. The CDR3 nucleotides are TGTGCCAGTAGTACCCGACAACGGACGGGTGAAGCTTTCTTT.

This sequence joins TRBV2 and TRBJ2-7, with D tentatively TRBD1 or TRBD2 (5 bases each). The CDR3 loop spans 14 amino acids. Germline values: CDR1 SNHLY, CDR2 FYNNEI. V was pared by 3 bases and J by 2 bases, with 11 bases between. The CDR3 is CASSERGRAYEQYF. For the CDR3, the DNA is TGTGCCAGCAGTGAGAGGGGTAGGGCCTACGAGCAGTACTTC. Supplemented by reference TRBV2 and TRBJ2-7, the full variable domain reads EPEVTQTPSHQVTQMGQEVILRCVPISNHLYFYWYRQILGQKVEFLVSFYNNEISEKSEIFDDQFSVERPDGSNFTLKIRSTKLEDSAMYFCASSERGRAYEQYFGPGTRLTVT.

The rearrangement uses TRBV19 and TRBJ2-5; 10 bases fit TRBD1. The CDR3 loop spans 15 amino acids. Unmatched junction bases numbered 7, after V lost 5 bases and J lost 4 bases. Per the germline V gene, CDR1 is LNHDA and CDR2 is SQIVND (reference sequence). The chain's CDR3 is CASSPQRTGGETQYF. In DNA, the CDR3 is TGTGCCAGTAGTCCCCAAAGGACAGGGGGAGAGACCCAGTACTTC. Full variable domain (outside the CDR3, taken from reference TRBV19 and TRBJ2-5): DGGITQSPKYLFRKEGQNVTLSCEQNLNHDAMYWYRQDPGQGLRLIYYSQIVNDFQKGDIAEGYSVSREKKESFPLTVTSAQKNPTAFYLCASSPQRTGGETQYFGPGTRLLVL.

The chain recombines TRBV7-2 with TRBJ1-6, with D possibly matching TRBD1 (5 bases). The CDR3 contains 14 residues. Germline lookup yields CDR1 SGHTA and CDR2 FQGNSA. Trimming shortened V by 6 bases and J by 7 bases, and 13 bases separated the two germline ends. In nucleotides, the CDR3 is TGTGCCAGCAGATCGGGACCGAACAATTCACCCCTCCACTTT. Amino acid sequence: CASRSGPNNSPLHF. The variable domain in full, completed from reference TRBV7-2 and TRBJ1-6, reads GAGVSQSPSNKVTEKGKDVELRCDPISGHTALYWYRQSLGQGLEFLIYFQGNSAPDKSGLPSDRFSAERTGGSVSTLTIQRTQQEDSAVYLCASRSGPNNSPLHFGNGTRLTVT.

The rearrangement uses TRBV7-9 and TRBJ1-1; 12 bases are a match to TRBD1. The CDR3 sequence is 16 residues long. The germline CDR1 and CDR2 sequences are SEHNR and FQNEAQ (reference sequence). J was trimmed by 6 bases and V by 5 bases; bases with no gene match: 10. In DNA, the CDR3 is TGTGCCAGCAGCCTCCACGGGACAGGGGGCTTTTCTGAAGCTTTCTTT. This sequence encodes CASSLHGTGGFSEAFF.

J is TRBJ2-7 and V is TRBV5-1, with TRBD2 matching 7 bases. V was clipped by 4 bases and J by 1 base; unmatched bases: 5. The CDR3 is 14 amino acids. CDR1 is SGHRS and CDR2 is YFSETQ in the germline V gene. CDR3 residues: CASSRRGESYEQYF. CDR3 DNA: TGCGCCAGCAGCCGTCGGGGGGAATCCTACGAGCAGTACTTC.

This chain uses TRBV15 with TRBJ1-6; unclear D gene. V was clipped by 0 bases and J by 12 bases, with 6 bases between them. Germline CDR1 LNHNV, CDR2 YYDKDF (reference sequence). CDR3 length equals 12 residues. The CDR3: CATSRDTLPLHF. The CDR3 DNA reads as TGTGCCACCAGCAGAGATACGCTACCCCTCCACTTT.

The chain employs TRBV29-1 and TRBJ1-1; tentatively, D is TRBD1 (5 bases). The ends were cut back, 7 bases at V and 3 bases at J, with 18 bases in the middle. Looked up from germline, CDR1 is SQVTM and CDR2 is ANQGSEA. The CDR3 covers 14 residues. CDR3 in amino acids: CSAGAGWVDTEAFF. For the CDR3, the DNA is TGCAGCGCTGGGGCAGGGTGGGTGGACACTGAAGCTTTCTTT.